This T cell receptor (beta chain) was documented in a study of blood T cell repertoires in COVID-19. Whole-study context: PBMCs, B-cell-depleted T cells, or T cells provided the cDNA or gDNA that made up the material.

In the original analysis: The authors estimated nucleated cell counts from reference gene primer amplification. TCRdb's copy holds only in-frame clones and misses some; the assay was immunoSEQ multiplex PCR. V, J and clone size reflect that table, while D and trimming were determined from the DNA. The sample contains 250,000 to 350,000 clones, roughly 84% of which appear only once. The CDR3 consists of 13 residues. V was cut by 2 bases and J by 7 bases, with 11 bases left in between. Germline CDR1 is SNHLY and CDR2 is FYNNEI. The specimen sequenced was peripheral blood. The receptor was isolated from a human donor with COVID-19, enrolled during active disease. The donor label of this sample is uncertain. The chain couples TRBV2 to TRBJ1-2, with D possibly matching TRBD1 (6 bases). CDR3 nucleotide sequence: TGTGCCAGCAGTGAACAGGGGCAGACTGGCTACACCTTC. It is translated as CASSEQGQTGYTF.